The rows below give T cell receptor beta chains drawn from one sample of a study of early T cells in non-severe SARS-CoV-2 infection. TCRdb reprocessed the 5' RACE reads via MiXCR and lists one record per CDR3 protein. This table holds some 98,000 distinct CDR3 sequences, 16% found once. The sequencing input was whole blood. The receptors shown here come from an adult who was a healthcare worker with PCR-confirmed SARS-CoV-2 infection or an uninfected control (not recorded which). Each CDR3 is given with its conserved first and last residue. A D gene is named only where the DNA matches it firmly. Only some rows state a clone size, as once, few, many or a class for expanded clones.

j_call clone_size v_call d_call cdr3_nt cdr3_aa
TRBJ2-5 many TRBV28 . TGTGCCAGCAGTACTGGGTCCCGAGGGGAGACCCAGTACTTC CASSTGSRGETQYF
TRBJ2-3 . TRBV11-2 . TGTGCCAGCAGACGCCCCGGGACCGAGACAGATACGCAGTATTTT CASRRPGTETDTQYF
TRBJ1-1 . TRBV29-1 . TGCAGCGTTGAGACGCGGATGAACACTGAAGCTTTCTTT CSVETRMNTEAFF
TRBJ1-1 many TRBV12-3/TRBV12-4 . TGTGCCAGCAGTTTCGGGGGGATCGCTTTCTTT CASSFGGIAFF
TRBJ2-7 . TRBV12-3/TRBV12-4 . TGTGCCAGCAGTTTGACGGAGGAGCAGTACTTC CASSLTEEQYF
TRBJ1-2 few TRBV5-1 . TGCGCCAGCAGTGCGTCCGCGGACTATGGCTACACCTTC CASSASADYGYTF
TRBJ2-1 . TRBV29-1 . TGCAGCGTTCCCGGGACTGCCTCCTACAATGAGCAGTTCTTC CSVPGTASYNEQFF
TRBJ2-1 few TRBV28 TRBD2 TGTGCCAGCAGTTCCCCCCAGCGGGGCGGAGGGGATGAGCAGTTCTTC CASSSPQRGGGDEQFF
TRBJ1-5 few TRBV7-9 TRBD1 TGTGCCAGCAGCTACGTGTCCGGACAGGGACATCAGCCCCAGCATTTT CASSYVSGQGHQPQHF
TRBJ2-2 . TRBV29-1 . TGCAGCGTGGCGGGCACAAACACCGGGGAGCTGTTTTTT CSVAGTNTGELFF
TRBJ2-3 many TRBV5-1 . TGCGCCAGCAGGGCACAGCTGATCCCAGATACGCAGTATTTT CASRAQLIPDTQYF
TRBJ2-1 . TRBV28 TRBD2 TGTGCCAGCAGTTTGATTGGGACTAAAAGCAATGAGCAGTTCTTC CASSLIGTKSNEQFF
TRBJ2-1 once TRBV9 . TGTGCCAGCAGCGGAGGGGGTTCCTACAATGAGCAGTTCTTC CASSGGGSYNEQFF
TRBJ2-7 few TRBV5-1 . TGCGCCAGCAGCGGACAGACTGACTACGAGCAGTACTTC CASSGQTDYEQYF
TRBJ1-2 . TRBV7-2 . TGTGCCAGCAGCTTATATTCAGGAGTCCTAAACTATGGCTACACCTTC CASSLYSGVLNYGYTF
TRBJ2-7 . TRBV6-2/TRBV6-3 TRBD1 TGTGCCACGAAAGGGGGACAGGGGTCGGACGAGCAGTACTTC CATKGGQGSDEQYF
TRBJ2-5 many TRBV7-2 . TGTGCCAGCAGTTCAGGCGGGATCCAAGAGACCCAGTACTTC CASSSGGIQETQYF
TRBJ2-1 . TRBV13 . TGTGCCAGCAGCCCGCCGGTGGGAGTCAATGAGCAGTTCTTC CASSPPVGVNEQFF
TRBJ2-7 . TRBV19 . TGTGCCAGTAGTATTGGGGCAGGGTCCACCTACGAGCAGTACTTC CASSIGAGSTYEQYF
TRBJ2-6 . TRBV6-2/TRBV6-3 TRBD1 TGTGCCAGCACCTGGGACAGCTCATCTGGGGCCAACGTCCTGACTTTC CASTWDSSSGANVLTF
TRBJ1-5 . TRBV11-2 . TGTGCCAGCAGCCGACTGGAAGAGGGAGGCAATCAGCCCCAGCATTTT CASSRLEEGGNQPQHF
TRBJ1-1 . TRBV7-2 . TGTGCCAGCAGCCTAAACGGTGCGGTTGCTTTCTTT CASSLNGAVAFF
TRBJ2-5 few TRBV29-1 TRBD2 TGCAGCGCTGACCCAGCGGGGGAGCCCCAAGAGACCCAGTACTTC CSADPAGEPQETQYF
TRBJ1-2 . TRBV29-1 TRBD1 TGCAGCGTGACGGACAGGGTGGTCGGCTACACCTTC CSVTDRVVGYTF
TRBJ2-3 once TRBV20-1 . TGCAGTGCTAGAGTTCGGGACATAGGAGCAGATACGCAGTATTTT CSARVRDIGADTQYF
TRBJ1-5 . TRBV28 TRBD1 TGTGCCACCGCAGGGGGGGTTCAGCCCCAGCATTTT CATAGGVQPQHF